What follows is one TCR beta chain and its context. It lacks a known antigen. Base qualities are missing; no much larger clone stands one base away. For CDR1 and CDR2, the germline V gene (reference sequence) lists LNHDA and SQIVND. V is cut by 7 bases and J by 8 bases, and the space between the germline ends is 11 bases. The CDR3, from cysteine to phenylalanine, totals 11 residues. Solely the CDR3 DNA is kept, with 33 bases framed from the first base. The immunoSEQ Assay, a bias-controlled multiplex PCR, was used to amplify TCRbeta CDR3 regions from genomic DNA. In the source study's methods: The number of nucleated cells in each sample was estimated by amplification of reference gene primers within the assay. Sequence reads were collapsed and filtered to measure the absolute abundance of every unique TCRbeta CDR3 rearrangement. For each sample, productive Simpson clonality was calculated by taking the square root of Simpson's diversity index across productive rearrangements. The immuneACCESS repertoire file appears here via TCRdb, limited to in-frame rearrangements. These files lack a portion of the clones; in checked studies, under half of the deficit traces to unresolved V genes, and the cause of the others is not known. Clone size and V and J calls were adopted from that table, with D and trimming inferred from the DNA. Across this sample there are 100,000 to 150,000 clones, with around 89% seen only once. The ten largest make up around 18% of the sample.

Collaborating institutions collected whole blood in K2EDTA tubes following their own protocols. For TCRbeta analysis, collaborators shipped samples in one of three forms: frozen whole blood, isolated PBMCs, or DNA extracted from either of those sample types. The data stem from a study of blood T cell repertoires in COVID-19 (dated by TCRdb to the early 2020s). Background on the whole study: Collaborator samples came from the United States, Italy and Spain and covered acute and convalescent phases of COVID-19. The prospective study material was composed of cDNA or gDNA derived from T cells, B-cell-depleted T cells, or PBMCs. Deeply sampled blood TCRbeta repertoires from subjects exposed to, actively infected with, or recovered from COVID-19 were included in the dataset. The repertoires were made available in a free public database intended to serve as a resource for research on the immune response to SARS-CoV-2. Samples were obtained from the ongoing ImmuneRACE study (first 160 participants) and from 1,254 subjects provided by 6 global collaborators. Sample metadata almost always included a de-identified subject ID, COVID-19 status, age in years and sex. Where available, HLA class I and class II types were taken from metadata supplied by the sample provider and were not determined by assay-based typing.

The research as a whole found: The amount of clinical and demographic metadata varied by source and participant and was provided uncurated.

The sequenced material came from peripheral blood. The rearranged segments are TRBV19 and TRBJ1-1; the D gene is unclear. This TCR derives from a man between 50 and 59 years old with active or convalescent COVID-19. The DNA sequence is as follows: TGTGCCAGTATCAACACAGAGGAAGCTTTCTTT. The encoded protein is CASINTEEAFF. The full variable domain, completed from the reference TRBV19 and TRBJ1-1 proteins outside the CDR3, reads DGGITQSPKYLFRKEGQNVTLSCEQNLNHDAMYWYRQDPGQGLRLIYYSQIVNDFQKGDIAEGYSVSREKKESFPLTVTSAQKNPTAFYLCASINTEEAFFGQGTRLTVV.